This T cell receptor (beta chain) stems from a study of T cells in Graves' hyperthyroidism and ophthalmopathy. Study results and limitations: Blood held most thyroid clonotypes expanded above 0.001 frequency.

The source material, RNA transcripts, was used to amplify TCR beta CDR3 regions. The TCR CDR3 first-round RT-PCR relied on the HTBI primer set. Using its own MiXCR run on the multiplex PCR reads, TCRdb lists one record per CDR3 protein. The sample includes about 710,000 distinct CDR3 sequences, about 16% of them seen just once. Trimming removed 4 bases at V and 4 bases at J, with 11 bases between. Germline V gives CDR1 MNHEY, CDR2 SMNVEV (reference sequence). The CDR3 totals 14 residues. Diagnosis of hyperthyroidism was new in patients aged 18 to 65, and its duration was under 2 months. This clonotype was observed a handful of times. Its target is not known.

Material for sequencing was blood. The origin of this receptor is a man between 18 and 29 years old with Graves' hyperthyroidism. The rearrangement links TRBV27 to TRBJ2-1; D might be TRBD2 (6 bases). The CDR3 is CASSWAGNYNEQFF. As DNA, the CDR3 is TGTGCCAGCAGTTGGGCGGGGAATTACAATGAGCAGTTCTTC.